These 27 T cell receptor beta chains were all obtained from the same sample, sequenced in a study of CD8 T cells in ankylosing spondylitis. TCRdb independently ran MiXCR on the 5' RACE reads; one entry per CDR3 protein. This table holds some 250,000 distinct CDR3 sequences, 20% to 30% found once. The sequenced sample was blood, either unsorted or a sorted T cell fraction (not recorded which). The origin of the receptors is a male donor with ankylosing spondylitis or in good health (not recorded which).

Many counts were recorded for this clonotype. The rearrangement links TRBV11-2 to TRBJ2-2; D could derive from TRBD1 or TRBD2 (5 bases each). The length of the CDR3 is 11 residues. CDR1 is SGHAT and CDR2 is FQNNGV in the germline V gene. The V gene lost 2 bases and the J gene lost 13 bases, with 8 bases spanning the gap. DNA of the CDR3: TGTGCCAGCAGCTTACGGGACGGGCTGTTTTTT. Amino acids: CASSLRDGLFF.

This sequence joins TRBV20-1 and TRBJ2-3, with 10 bases identical to TRBD2. Trimming at V came to 5 bases and at J to 5 bases, leaving 13 bases not matched to a gene. The germline V gene has CDR1 DFQATT and CDR2 SNEGSKA (reference sequence). The CDR3 is made up of 16 amino acids. The DNA of the CDR3 is TGCAGTGCTGTACCGCGAGCGGGGGGGCAAGGAGATACGCAGTATTTT. Encoded protein: CSAVPRAGGQGDTQYF.

CDR3 coding DNA: TGTGCCAGCAGCTTAAGTACCGGAGGCACAGATACGCAGTATTTT. Translation gives CASSLSTGGTDTQYF. This chain joins TRBV7-8 and TRBJ2-3; no clear D gene. The ends were cut back, 2 bases at V and 1 base at J, with 10 bases in the middle. This CDR3 region has 15 residues. CDR1 SGHVS and CDR2 FQNEAQ come from the germline V gene.

This clonotype was seen many times. J is TRBJ2-2 and V is TRBV12-3 or TRBV12-4; unclear D gene. V lost 1 base and J lost 3, with 6 bases in between. The CDR3 runs to 14 residues. CDR3 nucleotides: TGTGCCAGCAGTTTAGTACAGTACACCGGGGAGCTGTTTTTT. Translation gives CASSLVQYTGELFF.

This rearrangement joins TRBV28 to TRBJ2-7, with 9 bases lining up with TRBD2. This CDR3 region has 15 residues. V lost 10 bases and J lost 0; bases outside the gene matches: 10. CDR1 is MDHEN and CDR2 is SYDVKM in the germline V gene. CDR3 loop: CATSRSGGISYEQYF. DNA for the CDR3: TGTGCCACCTCCAGGAGCGGGGGGATCTCCTACGAGCAGTACTTC.

The chain has TRBV11-2 and TRBJ2-3, with 9 bases that match TRBD1. V lost 2 bases to trimming and J lost 4 bases; unmatched junction nucleotides: 10. Germline V gene lookup returns CDR1 SGHAT and CDR2 FQNNGV. CDR3 length: 17 amino acids. CDR3 residues: CASSLYGTGRVSDTQYF. The CDR3, as DNA: TGTGCCAGCAGCTTATATGGGACAGGGCGGGTCTCAGATACGCAGTATTTT.

J is TRBJ1-5 and V is TRBV6-5; D is undetermined. V was shortened by 2 bases and J by 4 bases, with 9 bases between the two germline ends. Per the germline V gene, CDR1 is MNHEY and CDR2 is SVGAGI. The CDR3 has 14 residues. CDR3 residues: CASSYGPVNQPQHF. The CDR3 DNA reads as TGTGCCAGCAGTTACGGGCCGGTGAATCAGCCCCAGCATTTT.

The chain has TRBV5-1 and TRBJ2-3, with D unresolved. V lost 4 bases and J lost 2, with 14 bases in between. There are 15 residues in the CDR3. Germline CDR1 and CDR2: SGHRS and YFSETQ. CDR3 in amino acids: CASSLSPAPTDTQYF. DNA for the CDR3: TGCGCCAGCAGCCTCTCCCCCGCCCCCACAGATACGCAGTATTTT. Combining the CDR3 with reference TRBV5-1 and TRBJ2-3 gives the whole variable domain KAGVTQTPRYLIKTRGQQVTLSCSPISGHRSVSWYQQTPGQGLQFLFEYFSETQRNKGNFPGRFSGRQFSNSRSEMNVSTLELGDSALYLCASSLSPAPTDTQYFGPGTRLTVL.

This clonotype came up many times. The chain is built from TRBV20-1 and TRBJ2-1, with a possible D match to TRBD2 (5 bases). The germline V and J ends were trimmed by 0 bases and 9 bases, with 15 bases remaining between them. Germline CDR1 and CDR2: DFQATT and SNEGSKA (reference sequence). The CDR3 extends over 14 amino acids. This CDR3 reads CSARDMRAAGEQFF. DNA for the CDR3: TGCAGTGCTAGAGATATGAGGGCCGCGGGTGAGCAGTTCTTC.

This clonotype was recorded at least ten times. The genes are TRBV15 and TRBJ1-2; D remains unclear. The CDR3 consists of 14 residues. Germline values: CDR1 LNHNV, CDR2 YYDKDF (reference sequence). Trimming stripped 4 bases from V and 1 base from J, with 10 bases between. The CDR3 bases are TGTGCCACCAGCACGGAGCGGATTAACTATGGCTACACCTTC. This sequence encodes CATSTERINYGYTF.

This clonotype has ten or more counts. The chain uses TRBV4-2 and TRBJ1-1; a possible D gene is TRBD1 (6 bases). Germline V gene sequence: CDR1 LGHNA, CDR2 YNFKEQ. The CDR3 has 15 residues. V shed 4 bases and J shed 3 bases, with 15 bases lying between them. In nucleotides, the CDR3 is TGTGCCAGCAGCCCGACCAAACAGGGAGACACTGAAGCTTTCTTT. This translates into CASSPTKQGDTEAFF.

At least ten counts were recorded for this clonotype. This chain connects TRBV20-1 to TRBJ1-1, with 8 bases identical to TRBD1. The CDR3 has 13 residues. The trim removed 6 bases at V and 5 bases at J, leaving 8 bases unmatched. Germline V gene data show CDR1 as DFQATT and CDR2 as SNEGSKA (reference sequence). The CDR3 region is CSAPDRVGTEAFF. CDR3 coding DNA: TGCAGTGCGCCGGACAGGGTGGGGACTGAAGCTTTCTTT.

This clonotype was seen repeatedly, ten times or more. The chain joins TRBV18 to TRBJ1-5; D not certain. The CDR3 is made up of 12 amino acids. V shed 5 bases and J shed 6 bases, with 8 bases lying between them. The germline CDR1 and CDR2 sequences are KGHSH and LQKENI. The CDR3 DNA is TGTGCCAGCTCAGGGTCCAGTCAGCCCCAGCATTTT. Translated: CASSGSSQPQHF.

This clonotype appeared once. V usage is TRBV4-2 and J usage is TRBJ2-7, with 10 bases aligning to TRBD1. The CDR3 spans 15 residues. The J segment lost 5 bases and the V segment lost 0 bases, leaving 4 bases of the junction unmatched. CDR1 and CDR2 from the germline V gene are LGHNA and YNFKEQ. The CDR3 nucleotides are TGTGCCAGCAGCCAAGATGAAGGACAGGGGGACGAGCAGTACTTC. Residues: CASSQDEGQGDEQYF.

This clonotype was observed many times. The rearrangement links TRBV6-5 to TRBJ1-4; the D gene is possibly TRBD1 (5 bases). V was trimmed by 8 bases and J by 7 bases, leaving 8 bases between them. The CDR3 consists of 11 residues. Germline CDR1 reads MNHEY; CDR2 reads SVGAGI. The CDR3 here is CASRGVEKLFF. CDR3 DNA: TGTGCCAGCCGAGGGGTTGAAAAACTGTTTTTT.

The rearrangement joins TRBV20-1 to TRBJ2-7, with D possibly TRBD1 on 6 matching bases. This CDR3 contains 13 residues. V lost 6 bases to trimming and J lost 1 base, with 13 bases between them. In germline, CDR1 is DFQATT, CDR2 SNEGSKA (reference sequence). The CDR3 region is CSADRTDSYEQYF. The CDR3 region has the DNA TGCAGTGCCGACCGGACAGATTCCTACGAGCAGTACTTC.

This clonotype was seen ten or more times. This sequence joins TRBV5-1 and TRBJ2-2; D is ambiguous. The germline V gene has CDR1 SGHRS and CDR2 YFSETQ. The CDR3 sequence is 15 residues long. Trimming left V 4 bases short and J 3 bases short, with 13 bases between. The CDR3 nucleotides read TGCGCCAGCAGCCTTGGGTTGCGTGACACCGGGGAGCTGTTTTTT. This codes for CASSLGLRDTGELFF.

The table lists this clonotype with a few counts. The chain combines TRBV20-1 with TRBJ2-7, with 7 bases identical to TRBD1. V trimming: 5 bases; J trimming: 0 bases; junction bases outside the gene matches: 4. Looked up from germline, CDR1 is DFQATT and CDR2 is SNEGSKA (reference sequence). This CDR3 spans 13 amino acids. DNA of the CDR3: TGCAGTGCTTTTGGGGACAGCTCCTACGAGCAGTACTTC. This gives the protein CSAFGDSSYEQYF.

This clonotype was counted at least ten times. The V call is TRBV10-3, the J call TRBJ1-5; TRBD1 is a possible D gene (6 bases). Trimming stripped 3 bases from V and 5 bases from J, with 17 bases between. Germline-derived CDR1 and CDR2 are ENHRY and SYGVKD. The CDR3 runs 16 residues. In DNA, the CDR3 is TGTGCCATCAGTGATTCGGGCAGGGGAACCCATCAGCCCCAGCATTTT. This codes for CAISDSGRGTHQPQHF.

This clonotype was recorded at least ten times. The chain has TRBV12-3 or TRBV12-4 and TRBJ1-6; maybe TRBD1 (6 bases). V was pared by 2 bases and J by 7 bases, with 9 bases between. CDR3 length equals 14 residues. The CDR3: CASSLNRANSPLHF. The CDR3 DNA reads as TGTGCCAGCAGTTTAAACAGGGCAAATTCACCCCTCCACTTT.

As concerns this clonotype: At one boundary the junction diverges from the germline segment, which might be a read error. The V call is TRBV2, the J call TRBJ2-4; 7 nucleotides agree with TRBD1. The CDR3 runs 13 residues. Germline V gene lookup returns CDR1 SNHLY and CDR2 FYNNEI. CDR3 in amino acids: CASSPSTGHFPLF. CDR3 sequence (DNA): TGTGCCAGCAGTCCTTCGACAGGGCATTTCCCACTCTTC.

The genes are TRBV28 and TRBJ1-5; 7 nucleotides match TRBD1. Trimming removed 2 bases from V and 2 bases from J; junction bases left unmatched: 9. CDR1 is MDHEN and CDR2 is SYDVKM in the germline V gene. The length of the CDR3 is 17 residues. The CDR3 bases are TGTGCCAGCAGTTTACCACAAACAGGGGTTGGCAATCAGCCCCAGCATTTT. Its translation: CASSLPQTGVGNQPQHF.

CDR3 DNA sequence: TGCGCCAGCAGCCAAGTCGGGGTGTCACGTAGCACAGATACGCAGTATTTT. Its protein product is CASSQVGVSRSTDTQYF. The chain uses TRBV4-1 and TRBJ2-3, with a possible D match to TRBD2 (5 bases). Per germline, CDR1 MGHRA and CDR2 YSYEKL. V dropped 1 base and J dropped 0 bases, with 14 bases sitting between them. The CDR3 extends over 17 amino acids.

This chain links TRBV12-3 or TRBV12-4 with TRBJ2-7; the D gene is possibly TRBD1 (6 bases). The CDR3 has 12 residues. V dropped 4 bases and J dropped 4 bases, with 8 bases sitting between them. The CDR3 DNA reads TGTGCCAGCAGTTACCAGGGGTACGAGCAGTACTTC. Translation: CASSYQGYEQYF.

Many counts were recorded for this clonotype. The chain carries TRBV10-3 and TRBJ1-6; TRBD1 is a possible D gene (5 bases). Trimming took off 9 bases at V and 2 bases at J, with 11 bases between the two ends. The CDR3 runs 14 residues. Germline values: CDR1 ENHRY, CDR2 SYGVKD. CDR3 nucleotides: TGTGCCATAGGGGAGGAGGCCTATAATTCACCCCTCCACTTT. Translating it yields CAIGEEAYNSPLHF.

With respect to this clonotype: This may be a read error, as it is one base from a much larger clone. J is TRBJ1-6 and V is TRBV7-8, with no clear D. Germline V gene data show CDR1 as SGHVS and CDR2 as FQNEAQ. This CDR3 is 11 amino acids long. Trimming took 8 bases from V and 13 from J, leaving 12 bases between them. CDR3 coding DNA: TGTGCCAGCCGCTATACGTTTCCCCTCCACTTT. Its protein product is CASRYTFPLHF.

In this sample, this clonotype turned up a few times. The chain carries TRBV6-5 and TRBJ1-1, with D possibly TRBD1 on 6 matching bases. V lost 7 bases, J lost 10 bases, and 13 bases lay in between. CDR1 and CDR2 from the germline V gene are MNHEY and SVGAGI. The CDR3 covers 11 residues. Here the CDR3 DNA reads TGTGCCAGCAAAAAAGGGGGGGGAGCTTTCTTT. It encodes CASKKGGGAFF.